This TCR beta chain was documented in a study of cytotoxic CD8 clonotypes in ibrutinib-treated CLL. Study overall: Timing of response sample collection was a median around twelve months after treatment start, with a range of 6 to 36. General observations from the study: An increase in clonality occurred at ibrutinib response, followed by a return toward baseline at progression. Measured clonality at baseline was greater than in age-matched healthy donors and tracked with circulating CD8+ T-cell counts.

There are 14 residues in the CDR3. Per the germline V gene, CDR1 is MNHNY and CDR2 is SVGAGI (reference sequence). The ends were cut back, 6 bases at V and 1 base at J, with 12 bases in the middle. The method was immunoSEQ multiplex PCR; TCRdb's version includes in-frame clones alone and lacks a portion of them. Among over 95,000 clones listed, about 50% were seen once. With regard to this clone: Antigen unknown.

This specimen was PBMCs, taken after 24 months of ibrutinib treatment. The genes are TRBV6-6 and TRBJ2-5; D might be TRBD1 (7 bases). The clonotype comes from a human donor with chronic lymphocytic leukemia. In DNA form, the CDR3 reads TGTGCCAGCAGGCGGGGACAGCCCCAAGAGACCCAGTACTTC. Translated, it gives CASRRGQPQETQYF.